This record looks at one T cell receptor beta chain sequence and its context. The data were taken from a study of CD8+ T cells in alopecia areata. Sequencing relied on a cDNA template that was reverse transcribed from extracted RNA. Clones were sequenced by immunoSEQ multiplex PCR, and TCRdb holds only the in-frame ones, with some missing. The data hold more than 200,000 clones, with 55% to 70% observed a single time. Treatment in this sample: oral pan-JAK inhibitor, 5-10 mg twice daily. The material sequenced was CD4+ T cells sorted from blood, taken at week 4, from a patient treated with tofacitinib. This TCR was recovered from a human donor with alopecia areata.

The DNA of the CDR3 is TGTGCCAGCTCACCCCACGCGGTCGGGGATACGCAGTATTTT. Its translation: CASSPHAVGDTQYF. This rearrangement joins TRBV18 to TRBJ2-3; no firm D call. Germline CDR1 and CDR2: KGHSH and LQKENI. The CDR3 covers 14 residues. With 3 bases removed from V and 6 bases from J, the gap between germline ends came to 13 bases. Together with reference TRBV18 and TRBJ2-3, the CDR3 gives the full variable domain: NAGVMQNPRHLVRRRGQEARLRCSPMKGHSHVYWYRQLPEEGLKFMVYLQKENIIDESGMPKERFSAEFPKEGPSILRIQQVVRGDSAAYFCASSPHAVGDTQYFGPGTRLTVL.